The entry below gives a single T cell receptor beta chain sequence along with its context. The identical CDR3 is also encoded by other nucleotide sequences in the sample. Only CD45RO-negative cells positively selected for CCR7 counted as naive CD8 cells, so terminally differentiated effector memory CD45RA+ cells were excluded. This record belongs to a study of shared clonotypes between healthy human individuals. The V and J ends lost 3 bases and 1 base respectively, with 4 bases between them. CDR3 size: 12 residues. From germline, CDR1 is SNHLY and CDR2 FYNNEI. Execution of the assay was at deep level. The method was immunoSEQ multiplex PCR; TCRdb's version includes in-frame clones alone and lacks a portion of them. Of some 2 million clones listed, approximately 95% are singletons.

This receptor was identified in a man aged 18 to 35 in good health. The specimen was naive CD8+ T cells sorted from blood. The V call is TRBV2, the J call TRBJ2-7; D is uncertain. CDR3 in amino acids: CASSDGSYEQYF. The CDR3 coding sequence is TGTGCCAGCAGTGACGGATCCTACGAGCAGTACTTC.